The rows below give T cell receptor beta chains drawn from one sample of a study of T cells in Graves' hyperthyroidism and ophthalmopathy. Each CDR3 protein gets one entry after TCRdb re-called the multiplex PCR reads with MiXCR. The sample has about 400,000 distinct CDR3 sequences; roughly 14% are singletons. The specimen sequenced was blood. These TCRs come from a woman aged 18-29 years with Graves' hyperthyroidism that later progressed to Graves' ophthalmopathy. CDR3s include the opening cysteine and the closing phenylalanine or tryptophan. The order of the fields is D gene, J gene, V gene, clone size, CDR3 protein, CDR3 DNA. D genes are given only for firm matches. Size is stated for part of the rows, as once, few or many counts, or as a class when the clone is expanded.

D: TRBD1
J: TRBJ2-7
V: TRBV20-1
size: many
CDR3: CSARDRTGSVVDEQYF
DNA: TGCAGTGCTAGAGATAGGACAGGGAGTGTAGTCGACGAGCAGTACTTC

D: TRBD2
J: TRBJ2-7
V: TRBV6-2/TRBV6-3
size: .
CDR3: CASSLRTSGRAKEQYF
DNA: TGTGCCAGCAGTCTACGGACTAGCGGGAGGGCTAAAGAGCAGTACTTC

D: TRBD2
J: TRBJ2-1
V: TRBV5-5
size: .
CDR3: CASSLVLTVGRVSYNEQFF
DNA: TGTGCCAGCAGCTTGGTGCTAACGGTAGGGAGGGTCTCCTACAATGAGCAGTTCTTC

D: .
J: TRBJ2-1
V: TRBV7-2
size: few
CDR3: CASSLIRYNEQFF
DNA: TGTGCCAGCAGCTTAATCCGGTACAATGAGCAGTTCTTC

D: TRBD2
J: TRBJ2-1
V: TRBV4-2
size: .
CDR3: CASSRTSGRVVDEQFF
DNA: TGTGCCAGCAGCCGGACTAGCGGGAGGGTTGTCGATGAGCAGTTCTTC

D: .
J: TRBJ2-3
V: TRBV5-6
size: .
CDR3: CASSSRRLPLWPYF
DNA: TGTGCCAGCTCTTCTAGGCGGCTACCGCTATGGCCGTATTTT

D: .
J: TRBJ2-2
V: TRBV27
size: .
CDR3: CASRQGVVGELFF
DNA: TGTGCCAGCAGACAAGGGGTGGTCGGGGAGCTGTTTTTT

D: .
J: TRBJ2-3
V: TRBV12-3/TRBV12-4
size: many
CDR3: CASSYSPGIGTDTQYF
DNA: TGTGCCAGCAGTTACTCCCCCGGCATAGGCACAGATACGCAGTATTTT

D: .
J: TRBJ2-7
V: TRBV6-1
size: many
CDR3: CASTPSFAVPTYEQYF
DNA: TGTGCCAGCACACCAAGTTTTGCGGTCCCCACCTACGAGCAGTACTTC

D: .
J: TRBJ2-1
V: TRBV28
size: many
CDR3: CASSLPVGLLYNEQFF
DNA: TGTGCCAGCAGTTTACCAGTGGGACTGCTATACAATGAGCAGTTCTTC

D: TRBD1
J: TRBJ2-1
V: TRBV20-1
size: .
CDR3: CSAIDRGITEQFF
DNA: TGCAGTGCTATCGACAGGGGGATAACTGAGCAGTTCTTC

D: TRBD1
J: TRBJ2-7
V: TRBV24-1
size: .
CDR3: CATSDFSRGYYEQYF
DNA: TGTGCCACCAGTGATTTCTCCAGGGGGTACTACGAGCAGTACTTC

D: TRBD1
J: TRBJ2-2
V: TRBV18
size: many
CDR3: CASSPWTGNTGELFF
DNA: TGTGCCAGCTCACCATGGACAGGCAACACCGGGGAGCTGTTTTTT

D: .
J: TRBJ2-7
V: TRBV28
size: many
CDR3: CASSPLQELAYEQYF
DNA: TGTGCCAGCAGTCCCCTCCAGGAGCTGGCCTACGAGCAGTACTTC

D: TRBD2
J: TRBJ2-2
V: TRBV6-1
size: many
CDR3: CAITPFLAGGPNTGELFF
DNA: TGTGCCATCACACCTTTTCTGGCGGGAGGGCCGAACACCGGGGAGCTGTTTTTT

D: .
J: TRBJ2-5
V: TRBV4-1
size: .
CDR3: CASSQEVFYGGGETQYF
DNA: TGCGCCAGCAGCCAAGAAGTGTTTTATGGGGGCGGGGAGACCCAGTACTTC

D: .
J: TRBJ1-2
V: TRBV12-3/TRBV12-4
size: many
CDR3: CASSPRQYYGYTF
DNA: TGTGCCAGCAGCCCCAGACAGTACTATGGCTACACCTTC

D: TRBD1
J: TRBJ2-3
V: TRBV2
size: few
CDR3: CASTLYRPRDRVPDTQYF
DNA: TGTGCCAGCACCCTCTACCGACCCCGGGACAGGGTCCCAGATACGCAGTATTTT

D: TRBD2
J: TRBJ2-2
V: TRBV7-9
size: few
CDR3: CASSSVTRTSNTGELFF
DNA: TGTGCCAGCAGCTCTGTCACCAGGACTAGCAATACCGGGGAGCTGTTTTTT

D: TRBD2
J: TRBJ2-3
V: TRBV18
size: many
CDR3: CASPGGGTDTQYF
DNA: TGTGCCAGCCCCGGGGGGGGCACAGATACGCAGTATTTT

D: .
J: TRBJ1-6
V: TRBV27
size: .
CDR3: CASAFPGSLLHF
DNA: TGTGCCAGCGCCTTCCCAGGCTCACTCCTCCACTTT

D: .
J: TRBJ2-4
V: TRBV2
size: .
CDR3: CASSTALAKNIQYF
DNA: TGTGCCAGCAGCACGGCACTAGCCAAAAACATTCAGTACTTC

D: .
J: TRBJ1-5
V: TRBV28
size: few
CDR3: CASSFYRDLRNQPQHF
DNA: TGTGCCAGCAGTTTTTACAGGGATTTGAGGAATCAGCCCCAGCATTTT

D: TRBD1
J: TRBJ1-2
V: TRBV28
size: many
CDR3: CASSVTGTANYGYTF
DNA: TGTGCCAGCAGTGTTACTGGGACAGCCAACTATGGCTACACCTTC

D: .
J: TRBJ1-1
V: TRBV20-1
size: many
CDR3: CSARDTAGPTEAFF
DNA: TGCAGTGCTAGAGATACCGCCGGCCCCACTGAAGCTTTCTTT

D: TRBD1
J: TRBJ1-2
V: TRBV20-1
size: many
CDR3: CSAPPGQRNYGYTF
DNA: TGCAGTGCACCTCCGGGACAGAGAAACTATGGCTACACCTTC

D: TRBD2
J: TRBJ2-5
V: TRBV7-9
size: many
CDR3: CASSPRAELAGHPQETQYF
DNA: TGTGCCAGCAGTCCTCGGGCTGAACTAGCGGGCCACCCTCAAGAGACCCAGTACTTC

D: .
J: TRBJ1-6
V: TRBV30
size: many
CDR3: CAWGTLGTSPLHF
DNA: TGTGCCTGGGGGACACTTGGCACTTCACCCCTCCACTTT

D: TRBD1
J: TRBJ1-2
V: TRBV2
size: many
CDR3: CASSGGRTGVVYGYTF
DNA: TGTGCCAGCAGTGGCGGTCGGACAGGAGTCGTATATGGCTACACCTTC

D: .
J: TRBJ2-2
V: TRBV15
size: few
CDR3: CATSDGGGELFF
DNA: TGTGCCACCAGTGATGGGGGCGGGGAGCTGTTTTTT

D: TRBD2
J: TRBJ2-1
V: TRBV28
size: .
CDR3: CASRSGLAVYNEQFF
DNA: TGTGCCAGCAGGTCCGGACTAGCGGTATACAATGAGCAGTTCTTC

D: TRBD2
J: TRBJ2-1
V: TRBV6-1
size: .
CDR3: CASSEARLAGDGEQFF
DNA: TGTGCCAGCAGTGAAGCGCGACTAGCGGGAGACGGTGAGCAGTTCTTC

D: .
J: TRBJ1-1
V: TRBV28
size: many
CDR3: CASSLVGRWNTEAFF
DNA: TGTGCCAGCAGTTTAGTTGGGAGGTGGAACACTGAAGCTTTCTTT

D: .
J: TRBJ1-2
V: TRBV28
size: few
CDR3: CASSLTDTDYGYTF
DNA: TGTGCCAGCAGTTTAACGGACACAGACTATGGCTACACCTTC

D: .
J: TRBJ1-1
V: TRBV27
size: many
CDR3: CASSPIPGGAEAFF
DNA: TGTGCCAGCAGTCCTATACCGGGAGGGGCTGAAGCTTTCTTT

D: .
J: TRBJ1-6
V: TRBV30
size: .
CDR3: CAWSAGIYNSPLHF
DNA: TGTGCCTGGAGTGCCGGGATTTATAATTCACCCCTCCACTTT

D: .
J: TRBJ1-2
V: TRBV28
size: many
CDR3: CASSLSYGSYGYTF
DNA: TGTGCCAGCAGTTTAAGCTATGGGTCCTATGGCTACACCTTC

D: TRBD2
J: TRBJ2-1
V: TRBV12-3/TRBV12-4
size: many
CDR3: CASTLRLAGGYEQFF
DNA: TGTGCCAGCACTCTCCGACTAGCGGGAGGCTATGAGCAGTTCTTC

D: .
J: TRBJ2-6
V: TRBV20-1
size: .
CDR3: CSARSALGANVLTF
DNA: TGCAGTGCGCGGAGCGCCTTGGGGGCCAACGTCCTGACTTTC

D: .
J: TRBJ2-4
V: TRBV7-9
size: .
CDR3: CAGSEGVGYNIQYF
DNA: TGTGCCGGCAGCGAGGGGGTTGGTTATAACATTCAGTACTTC

D: .
J: TRBJ2-1
V: TRBV4-3
size: many
CDR3: CASSPFGTNPPPSEQFF
DNA: TGCGCCAGCAGCCCCTTCGGGACCAACCCCCCACCCAGTGAGCAGTTCTTC